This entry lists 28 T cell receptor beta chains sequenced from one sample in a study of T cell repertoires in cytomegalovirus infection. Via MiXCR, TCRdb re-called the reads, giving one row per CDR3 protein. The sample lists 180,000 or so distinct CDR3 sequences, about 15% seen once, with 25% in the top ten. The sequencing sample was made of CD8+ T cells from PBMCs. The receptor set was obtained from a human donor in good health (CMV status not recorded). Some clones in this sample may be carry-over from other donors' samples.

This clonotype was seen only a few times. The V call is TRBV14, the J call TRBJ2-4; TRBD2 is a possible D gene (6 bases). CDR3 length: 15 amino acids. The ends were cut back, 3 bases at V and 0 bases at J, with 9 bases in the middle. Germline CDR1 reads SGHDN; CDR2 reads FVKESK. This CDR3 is CASSQRGLAKNIQYF. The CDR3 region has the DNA TGTGCCAGCAGCCAGCGGGGTTTAGCCAAAAACATTCAGTACTTC.

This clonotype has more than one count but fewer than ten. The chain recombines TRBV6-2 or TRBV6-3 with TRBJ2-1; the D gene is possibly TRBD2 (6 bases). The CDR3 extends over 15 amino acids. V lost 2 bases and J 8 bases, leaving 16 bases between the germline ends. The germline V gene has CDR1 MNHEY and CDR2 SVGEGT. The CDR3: CASSYVAGSNHEQFF. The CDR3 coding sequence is TGTGCCAGCAGTTACGTCGCGGGGTCGAACCATGAGCAGTTCTTC.

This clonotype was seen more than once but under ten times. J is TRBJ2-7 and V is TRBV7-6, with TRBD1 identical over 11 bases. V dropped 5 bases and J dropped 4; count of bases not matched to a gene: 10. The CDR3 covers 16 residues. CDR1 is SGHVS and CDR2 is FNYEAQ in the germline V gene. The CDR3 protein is CASSLGSDRGRYEQYF. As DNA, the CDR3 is TGTGCCAGCAGCCTCGGGTCGGACAGGGGGCGGTACGAGCAGTACTTC.

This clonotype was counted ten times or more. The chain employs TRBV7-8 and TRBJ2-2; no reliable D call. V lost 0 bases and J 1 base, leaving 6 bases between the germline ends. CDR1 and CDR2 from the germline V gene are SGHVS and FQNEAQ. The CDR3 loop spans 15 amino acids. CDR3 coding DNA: TGTGCCAGCAGCTTAGCGGGTCAGAACACCGGGGAGCTGTTTTTT. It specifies CASSLAGQNTGELFF. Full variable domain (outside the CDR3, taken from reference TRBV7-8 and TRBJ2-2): GAGVSQSPRYKVAKRGQDVALRCDPISGHVSLFWYQQALGQGPEFLTYFQNEAQLDKSGLPSDRFFAERPEGSVSTLKIQRTQQEDSAVYLCASSLAGQNTGELFFGEGSRLTVL.

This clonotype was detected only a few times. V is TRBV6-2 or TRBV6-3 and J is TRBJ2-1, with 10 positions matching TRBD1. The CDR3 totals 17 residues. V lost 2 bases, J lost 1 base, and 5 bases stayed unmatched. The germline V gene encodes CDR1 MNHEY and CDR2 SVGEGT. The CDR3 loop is CASSYPGTGESYNEQFF. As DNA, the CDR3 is TGTGCCAGCAGTTACCCAGGGACAGGGGAGTCCTACAATGAGCAGTTCTTC.

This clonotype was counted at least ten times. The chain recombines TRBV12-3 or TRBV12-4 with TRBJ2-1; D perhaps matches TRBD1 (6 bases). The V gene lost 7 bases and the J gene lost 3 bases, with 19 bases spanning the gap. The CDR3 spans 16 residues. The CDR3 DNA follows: TGTGCCAGCAACTACCAGGGGCAGACGATCTACAATGAGCAGTTCTTC. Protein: CASNYQGQTIYNEQFF.

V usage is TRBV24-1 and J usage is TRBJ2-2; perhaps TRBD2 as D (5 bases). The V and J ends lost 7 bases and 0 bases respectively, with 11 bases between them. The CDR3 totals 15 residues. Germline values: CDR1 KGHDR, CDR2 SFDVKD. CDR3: CATRRRGTNTGELFF. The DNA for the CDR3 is TGTGCCACCAGACGTCGGGGTACGAACACCGGGGAGCTGTTTTTT.

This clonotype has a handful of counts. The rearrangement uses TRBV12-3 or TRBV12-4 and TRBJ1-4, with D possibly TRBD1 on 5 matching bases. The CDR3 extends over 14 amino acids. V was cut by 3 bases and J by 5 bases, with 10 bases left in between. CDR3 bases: TGTGCCAGCAGTTTCCAGGGATTAAATGAAAAACTGTTTTTT. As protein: CASSFQGLNEKLFF.

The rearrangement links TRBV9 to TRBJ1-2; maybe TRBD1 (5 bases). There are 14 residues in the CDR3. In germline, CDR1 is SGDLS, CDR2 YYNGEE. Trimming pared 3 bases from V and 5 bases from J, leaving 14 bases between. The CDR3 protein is CASSAGGRPYGYTF. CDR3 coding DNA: TGTGCCAGCAGCGCGGGGGGACGGCCGTATGGCTACACCTTC.

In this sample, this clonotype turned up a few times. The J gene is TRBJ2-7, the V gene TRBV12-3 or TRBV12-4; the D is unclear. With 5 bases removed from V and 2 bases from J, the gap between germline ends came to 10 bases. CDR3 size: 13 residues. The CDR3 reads CASSPLPTYEQYF. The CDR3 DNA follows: TGTGCCAGCAGTCCCCTCCCAACCTACGAGCAGTACTTC.

The CDR3 protein is CASSYGQGLTYEQYF. The CDR3, as DNA: TGTGCCAGCAGTTACGGACAGGGACTAACCTACGAGCAGTACTTC. This rearrangement joins TRBV6-5 to TRBJ2-7; possible D gene TRBD1, 8 bases. Per germline, CDR1 MNHEY and CDR2 SVGAGI. This CDR3 has 15 amino acids. With 2 bases removed from V and 2 bases from J, the gap between germline ends came to 13 bases.

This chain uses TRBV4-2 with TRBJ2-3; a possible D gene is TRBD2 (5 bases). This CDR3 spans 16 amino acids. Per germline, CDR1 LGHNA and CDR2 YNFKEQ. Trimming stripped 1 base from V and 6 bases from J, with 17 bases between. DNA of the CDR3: TGTGCCAGCAGCCAAGGTCTAGGACTGGATCTGGATACGCAGTATTTT. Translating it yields CASSQGLGLDLDTQYF.

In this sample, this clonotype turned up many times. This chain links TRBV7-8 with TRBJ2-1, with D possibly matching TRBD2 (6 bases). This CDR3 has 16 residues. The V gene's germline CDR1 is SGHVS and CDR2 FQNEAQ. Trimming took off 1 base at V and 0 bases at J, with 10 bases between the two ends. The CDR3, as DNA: TGTGCCAGCAGCTTAGGTCGGGGGATCTCCTACAATGAGCAGTTCTTC. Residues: CASSLGRGISYNEQFF. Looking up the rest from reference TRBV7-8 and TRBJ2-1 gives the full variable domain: GAGVSQSPRYKVAKRGQDVALRCDPISGHVSLFWYQQALGQGPEFLTYFQNEAQLDKSGLPSDRFFAERPEGSVSTLKIQRTQQEDSAVYLCASSLGRGISYNEQFFGPGTRLTVL.

The CDR3 loop is CASSSSSGTGTYNEQFF. In DNA form, the CDR3 reads TGTGCCAGCAGCTCCAGTTCCGGGACAGGGACCTACAATGAGCAGTTCTTC. The chain employs TRBV7-9 and TRBJ2-1; 9 bases match TRBD1. The CDR3 totals 17 residues. The V gene end was trimmed by 4 bases and the J gene end by 2 bases; junction bases not matched to a gene: 9. CDR1 is SEHNR, CDR2 FQNEAQ, per germline (reference sequence).

This chain's CDR3 is CASSPRQGKTYEQYF. The CDR3 DNA follows: TGTGCCAGCAGCCCCCGACAGGGGAAAACTTACGAGCAGTACTTC. V and J are TRBV7-9 and TRBJ2-7, with 8 bases fitting TRBD1. CDR3 length: 15 residues. V was clipped by 5 bases and J by 4 bases; unmatched bases: 10. Germline-derived CDR1 and CDR2 are SEHNR and FQNEAQ (reference sequence).

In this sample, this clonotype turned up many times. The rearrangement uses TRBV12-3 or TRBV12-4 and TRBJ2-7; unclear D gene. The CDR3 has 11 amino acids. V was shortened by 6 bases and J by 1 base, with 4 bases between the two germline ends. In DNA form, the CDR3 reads TGTGCCAGCAGCATTTCCTACGAGCAGTACTTC. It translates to CASSISYEQYF.

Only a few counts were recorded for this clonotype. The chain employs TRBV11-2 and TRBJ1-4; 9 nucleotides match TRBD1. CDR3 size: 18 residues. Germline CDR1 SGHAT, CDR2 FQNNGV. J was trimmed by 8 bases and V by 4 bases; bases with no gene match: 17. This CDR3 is CASSSVQGQGIDFEKLFF. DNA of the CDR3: TGTGCCAGCAGCTCCGTTCAAGGACAGGGGATAGACTTCGAAAAACTGTTTTTT.

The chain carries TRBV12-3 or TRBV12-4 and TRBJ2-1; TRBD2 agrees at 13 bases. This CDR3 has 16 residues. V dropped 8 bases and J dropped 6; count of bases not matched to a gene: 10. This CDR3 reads CASHRLAGGPGNEQFF. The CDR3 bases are TGTGCCAGCCACCGACTAGCGGGGGGTCCGGGCAATGAGCAGTTCTTC.

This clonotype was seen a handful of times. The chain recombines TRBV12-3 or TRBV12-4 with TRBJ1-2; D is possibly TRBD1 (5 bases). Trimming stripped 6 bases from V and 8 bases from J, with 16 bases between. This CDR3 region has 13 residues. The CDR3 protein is CASSFQEGFGYTF. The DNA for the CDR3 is TGTGCCAGCAGCTTCCAGGAGGGGTTCGGCTACACCTTC.

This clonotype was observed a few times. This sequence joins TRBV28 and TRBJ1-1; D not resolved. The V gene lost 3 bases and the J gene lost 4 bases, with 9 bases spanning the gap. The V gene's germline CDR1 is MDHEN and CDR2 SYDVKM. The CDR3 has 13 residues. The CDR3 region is CASSFSTSTEAFF. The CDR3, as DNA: TGTGCCAGCAGTTTTAGCACTTCCACTGAAGCTTTCTTT.

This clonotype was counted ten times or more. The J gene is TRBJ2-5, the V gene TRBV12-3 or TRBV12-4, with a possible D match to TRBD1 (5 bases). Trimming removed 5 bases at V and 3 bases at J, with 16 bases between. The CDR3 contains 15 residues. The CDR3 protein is CASSRVDSQKETQYF. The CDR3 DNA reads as TGTGCCAGCAGTCGGGTCGACAGCCAGAAAGAGACCCAGTACTTC.

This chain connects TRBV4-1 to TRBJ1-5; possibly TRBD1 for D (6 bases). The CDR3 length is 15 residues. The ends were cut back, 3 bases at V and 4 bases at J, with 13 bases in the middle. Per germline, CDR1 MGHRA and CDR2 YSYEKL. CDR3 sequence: CASSQGGPRNQPQHF. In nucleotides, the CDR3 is TGCGCCAGCAGCCAGGGGGGGCCTCGGAATCAGCCCCAGCATTTT.

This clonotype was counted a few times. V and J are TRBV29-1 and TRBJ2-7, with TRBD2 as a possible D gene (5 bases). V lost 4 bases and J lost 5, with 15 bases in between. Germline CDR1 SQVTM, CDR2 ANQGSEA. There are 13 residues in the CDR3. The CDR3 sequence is CSVAEGMFHEQYF. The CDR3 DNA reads TGCAGCGTTGCAGAGGGTATGTTCCACGAGCAGTACTTC.

In DNA, the CDR3 is TGTGCCAGCATTCAACCGGGGAGCTACGAGCAGTACTTC. This encodes CASIQPGSYEQYF. The chain combines TRBV6-2 or TRBV6-3 with TRBJ2-7, with D possibly TRBD2 on 5 matching bases. This CDR3 is built from 13 residues. The V gene's germline CDR1 is MNHEY and CDR2 SVGEGT. V lost 7 bases and J 3 bases, leaving 13 bases between the germline ends.

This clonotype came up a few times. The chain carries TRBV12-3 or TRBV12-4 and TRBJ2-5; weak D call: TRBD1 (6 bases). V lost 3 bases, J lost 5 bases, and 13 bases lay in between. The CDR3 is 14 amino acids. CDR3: CASSFLGARETQYF. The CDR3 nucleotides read TGTGCCAGCAGTTTTTTGGGGGCTCGGGAGACCCAGTACTTC.

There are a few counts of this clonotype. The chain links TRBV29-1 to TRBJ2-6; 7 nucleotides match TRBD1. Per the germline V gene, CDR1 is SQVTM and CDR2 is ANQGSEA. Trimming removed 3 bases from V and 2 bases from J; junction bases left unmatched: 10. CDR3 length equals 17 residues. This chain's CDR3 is CSVENRGSAAGANVLTF. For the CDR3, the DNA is TGCAGCGTTGAGAACAGGGGAAGCGCAGCTGGGGCCAACGTCCTGACTTTC.

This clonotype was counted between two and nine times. Here the CDR3 DNA reads TGTGCCAGCAGTTTGACCTCAGATACGCAGTATTTT. As protein: CASSLTSDTQYF. The rearrangement uses TRBV6-2 or TRBV6-3 and TRBJ2-3; D gene ambiguous. The V gene lost 4 bases and the J gene lost 4 bases, with 6 bases spanning the gap. CDR3 length: 12 amino acids. Germline V gives CDR1 MNHEY, CDR2 SVGEGT.

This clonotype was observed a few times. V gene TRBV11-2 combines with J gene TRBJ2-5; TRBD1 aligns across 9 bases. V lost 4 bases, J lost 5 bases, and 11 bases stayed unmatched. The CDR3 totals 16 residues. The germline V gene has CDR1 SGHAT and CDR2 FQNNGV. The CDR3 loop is CASSSTGTGTWETQYF. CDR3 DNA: TGTGCCAGCAGCTCCACCGGGACAGGGACCTGGGAGACCCAGTACTTC.